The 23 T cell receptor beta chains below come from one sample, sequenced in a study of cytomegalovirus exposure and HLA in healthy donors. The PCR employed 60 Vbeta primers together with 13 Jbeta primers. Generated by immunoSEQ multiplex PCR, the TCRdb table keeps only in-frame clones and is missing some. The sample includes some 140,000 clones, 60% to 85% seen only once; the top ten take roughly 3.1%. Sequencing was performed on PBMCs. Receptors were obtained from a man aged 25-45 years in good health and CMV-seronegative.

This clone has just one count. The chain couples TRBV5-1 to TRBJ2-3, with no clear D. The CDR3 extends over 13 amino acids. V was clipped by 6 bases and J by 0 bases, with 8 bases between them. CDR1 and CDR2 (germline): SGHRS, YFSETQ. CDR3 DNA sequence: TGCGCCAGCACCTCAGGAAGCACAGATACGCAGTATTTT. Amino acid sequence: CASTSGSTDTQYF.

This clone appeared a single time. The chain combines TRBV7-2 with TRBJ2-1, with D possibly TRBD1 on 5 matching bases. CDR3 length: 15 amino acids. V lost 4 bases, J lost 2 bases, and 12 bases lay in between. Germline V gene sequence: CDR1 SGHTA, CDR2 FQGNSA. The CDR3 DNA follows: TGTGCCAGCAGCTCCTGGGGCGGACCCTACAATGAGCAGTTCTTC. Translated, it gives CASSSWGGPYNEQFF.

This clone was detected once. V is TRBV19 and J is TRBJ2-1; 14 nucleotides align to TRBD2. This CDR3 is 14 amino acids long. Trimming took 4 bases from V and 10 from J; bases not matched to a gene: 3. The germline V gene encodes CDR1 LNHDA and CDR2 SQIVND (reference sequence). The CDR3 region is CASSTGLAGEEQFF. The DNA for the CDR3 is TGTGCCAGTAGTACGGGACTAGCGGGAGAGGAGCAGTTCTTC.

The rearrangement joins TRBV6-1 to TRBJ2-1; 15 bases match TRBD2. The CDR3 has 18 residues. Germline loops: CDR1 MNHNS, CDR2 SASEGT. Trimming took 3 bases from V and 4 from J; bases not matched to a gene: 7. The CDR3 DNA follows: TGTGCCAGCAGTGATCCGGGACTAGCGGGGGGCCTTTACAATGAGCAGTTCTTC. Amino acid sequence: CASSDPGLAGGLYNEQFF.

In DNA, the CDR3 is TGTGCCAGTAGTATAATGGCAGTTACCGACACTGAAGCTTTCTTT. It yields the protein CASSIMAVTDTEAFF. The rearrangement joins TRBV19 to TRBJ1-1; D gene ambiguous. The V gene lost 2 bases and the J gene lost 3 bases, with 13 bases spanning the gap. This CDR3 region has 15 residues. Germline CDR1 reads LNHDA; CDR2 reads SQIVND (reference sequence).

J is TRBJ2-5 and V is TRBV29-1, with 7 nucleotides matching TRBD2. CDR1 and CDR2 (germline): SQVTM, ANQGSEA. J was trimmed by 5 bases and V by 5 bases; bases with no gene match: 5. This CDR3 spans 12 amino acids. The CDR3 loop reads CSVRREHETQYF. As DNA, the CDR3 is TGCAGCGTTAGGCGGGAGCACGAGACCCAGTACTTC.

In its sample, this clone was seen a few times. Written as DNA, the CDR3 is TGCAGCGTTGCGGGACCGGCGGGACTAGCGGCCCACTCCCCGCAGTATTTT. It codes for CSVAGPAGLAAHSPQYF. This chain uses TRBV29-1 with TRBJ2-3, with TRBD2 matching over 11 bases. The CDR3 is 17 amino acids. V was clipped by 4 bases and J by 10 bases; unmatched bases: 19. Per the germline V gene, CDR1 is SQVTM and CDR2 is ANQGSEA.

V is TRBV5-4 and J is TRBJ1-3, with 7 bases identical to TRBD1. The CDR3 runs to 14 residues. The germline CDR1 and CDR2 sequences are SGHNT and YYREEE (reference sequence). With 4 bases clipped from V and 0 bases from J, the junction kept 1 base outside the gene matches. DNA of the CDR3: TGTGCCAGCAGCACAGGGGACTCTGGAAACACCATATATTTT. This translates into CASSTGDSGNTIYF.

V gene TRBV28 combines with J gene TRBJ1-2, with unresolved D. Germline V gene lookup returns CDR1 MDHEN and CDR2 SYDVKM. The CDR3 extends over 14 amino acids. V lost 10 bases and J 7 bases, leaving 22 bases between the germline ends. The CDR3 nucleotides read TGTGCCATTGCGGTCCGGCGCGCGGCTGGTGGCTACACCTTC. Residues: CAIAVRRAAGGYTF.

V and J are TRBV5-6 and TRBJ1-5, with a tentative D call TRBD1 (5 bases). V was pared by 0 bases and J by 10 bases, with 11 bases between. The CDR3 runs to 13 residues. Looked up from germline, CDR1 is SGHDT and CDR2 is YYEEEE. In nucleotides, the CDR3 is TGTGCCAGCAGCTTGGGGTCAGGGCGTCCCCAGCATTTT. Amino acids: CASSLGSGRPQHF.

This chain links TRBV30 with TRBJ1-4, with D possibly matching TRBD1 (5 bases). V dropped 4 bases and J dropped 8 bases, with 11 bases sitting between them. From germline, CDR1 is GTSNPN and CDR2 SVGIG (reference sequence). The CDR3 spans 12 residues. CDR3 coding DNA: TGTGCCTGGACGCAGGGTGGAGAAAAACTGTTTTTT. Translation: CAWTQGGEKLFF.

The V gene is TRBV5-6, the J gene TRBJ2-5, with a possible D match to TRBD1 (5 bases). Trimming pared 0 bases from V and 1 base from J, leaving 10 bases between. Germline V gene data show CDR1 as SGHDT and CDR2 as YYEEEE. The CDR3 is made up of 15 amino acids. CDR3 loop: CASSLVQALQETQYF. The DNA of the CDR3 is TGTGCCAGCAGCTTGGTACAGGCCCTCCAAGAGACCCAGTACTTC.

This chain's CDR3 is CASTPGQGIEPQHF. CDR3 nucleotide sequence: TGTGCCAGTACACCGGGACAGGGAATAGAGCCCCAGCATTTT. V is TRBV7-6 and J is TRBJ1-5; TRBD1 agrees at 9 bases. The length of the CDR3 is 14 residues. Unmatched junction bases numbered 11, after V lost 9 bases and J lost 8 bases. Germline V gene data show CDR1 as SGHVS and CDR2 as FNYEAQ.

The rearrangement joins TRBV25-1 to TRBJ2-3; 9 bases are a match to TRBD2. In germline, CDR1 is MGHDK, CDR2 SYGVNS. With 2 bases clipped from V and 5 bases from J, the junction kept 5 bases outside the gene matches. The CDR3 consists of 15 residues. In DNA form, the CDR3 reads TGTGCCAGCAGTGAAGGGAGCGGGAGGTTAGATACGCAGTATTTT. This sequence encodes CASSEGSGRLDTQYF. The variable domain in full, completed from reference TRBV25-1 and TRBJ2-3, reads EADIYQTPRYLVIGTGKKITLECSQTMGHDKMYWYQQDPGMELHLIHYSYGVNSTEKGDLSSESTVSRIRTEHFPLTLESARPSHTSQYLCASSEGSGRLDTQYFGPGTRLTVL.

The CDR3 DNA sequence: TGTGCCAGCAGCCCGCACAGGGATCATGAGCAGTTCTTC. Its protein product is CASSPHRDHEQFF. The chain uses TRBV7-3 and TRBJ2-1, with a possible D match to TRBD1 (6 bases). The CDR3 length is 13 residues. The ends were cut back, 5 bases at V and 8 bases at J, with 13 bases in the middle. Germline V CDR1 and CDR2: SGHTA, FQGTGA.

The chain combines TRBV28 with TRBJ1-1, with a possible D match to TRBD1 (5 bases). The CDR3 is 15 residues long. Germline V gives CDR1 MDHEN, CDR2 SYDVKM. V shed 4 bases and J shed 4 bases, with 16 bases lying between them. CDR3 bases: TGTGCCAGCAGTTCGCCCCAGGGAAGAGGCACTGAAGCTTTCTTT. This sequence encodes CASSSPQGRGTEAFF.

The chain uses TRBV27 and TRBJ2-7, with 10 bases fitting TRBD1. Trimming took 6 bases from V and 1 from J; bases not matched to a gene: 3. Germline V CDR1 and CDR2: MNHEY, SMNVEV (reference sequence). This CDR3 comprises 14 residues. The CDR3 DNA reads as TGTGCCAGCAGCCGGGACAGGGGATCCTACGAGCAGTACTTC. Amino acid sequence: CASSRDRGSYEQYF.

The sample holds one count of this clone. The CDR3 nucleotides read TGTGCCAGCAGTTATAACAGTGGAAACACCATATATTTT. This gives the protein CASSYNSGNTIYF. V usage is TRBV27 and J usage is TRBJ1-3; D is undetermined. Looked up from germline, CDR1 is MNHEY and CDR2 is SMNVEV (reference sequence). The CDR3 is 13 amino acids. Trimming took 4 bases from V and 3 from J, leaving 7 bases between them.

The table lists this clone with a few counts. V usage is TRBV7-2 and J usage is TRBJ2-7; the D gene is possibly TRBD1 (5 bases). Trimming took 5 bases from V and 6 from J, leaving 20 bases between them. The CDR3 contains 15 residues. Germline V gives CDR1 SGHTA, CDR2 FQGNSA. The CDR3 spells CASSQGQGMDAEQYF. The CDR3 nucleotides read TGTGCCAGCAGCCAAGGACAAGGGATGGACGCCGAGCAGTACTTC.

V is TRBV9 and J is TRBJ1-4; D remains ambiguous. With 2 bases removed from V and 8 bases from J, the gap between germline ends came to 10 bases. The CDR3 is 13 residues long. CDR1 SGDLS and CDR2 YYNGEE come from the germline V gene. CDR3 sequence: CASSVGGGEKLFF. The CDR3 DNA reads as TGTGCCAGCAGCGTCGGAGGCGGGGAAAAACTGTTTTTT.

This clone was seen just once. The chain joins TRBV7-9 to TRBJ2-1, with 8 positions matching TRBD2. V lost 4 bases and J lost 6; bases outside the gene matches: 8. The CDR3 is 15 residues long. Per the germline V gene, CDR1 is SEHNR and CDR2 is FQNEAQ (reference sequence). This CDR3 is CASSSRGGGVNEQFF. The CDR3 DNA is TGTGCCAGCAGCTCCCGGGGGGGCGGGGTCAATGAGCAGTTCTTC.

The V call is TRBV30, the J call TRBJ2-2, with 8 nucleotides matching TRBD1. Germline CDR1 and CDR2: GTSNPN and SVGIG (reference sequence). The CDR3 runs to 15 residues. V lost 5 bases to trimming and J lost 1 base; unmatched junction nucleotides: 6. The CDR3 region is CAWGRGTGNTGELFF. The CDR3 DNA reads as TGTGCCTGGGGCCGGGGGACAGGGAACACCGGGGAGCTGTTTTTT.

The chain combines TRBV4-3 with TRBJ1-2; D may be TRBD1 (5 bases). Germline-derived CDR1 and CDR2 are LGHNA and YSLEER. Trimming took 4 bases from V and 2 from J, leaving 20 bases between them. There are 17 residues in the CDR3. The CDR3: CASSPGYGSYVNYGYTF. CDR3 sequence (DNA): TGCGCCAGCAGCCCAGGGTACGGCTCGTACGTCAACTATGGCTACACCTTC.